The 14 T cell receptor beta chains in this list originate from one sample, sequenced in a study of CXCR3-negative and CXCR3-positive naive CD8 T cells. UMI-tagged TRB cDNA libraries were built via 5' RACE. TCRdb re-called the 5' RACE reads, yielding one record per CDR3 amino acid sequence without DNA. The sample shows over 70,000 distinct CDR3 sequences, and 0.95% to 1.4% sits with its ten largest clones. Sample: naive CXCR3- CD8+ T cells from blood. Subset specified: CD45RO-CCR7+CD27+CD95- naive CD8+ T cells lacking CXCR3 (TNR3-). The receptors come from a human donor in good health. Some clones in this sample may be carry-over from other donors' samples.

CDR3 residues: CASSYYNLAVSYNEQFF. The chain is built from TRBV6-2 or TRBV6-3 and TRBJ2-1; TCRdb selects TRBD2, and the lack of DNA leaves this call unchecked. CDR3 length: 17 residues. Germline CDR1 MNHEY, CDR2 SVGEGT.

The chain carries TRBV28 and TRBJ2-5; no DNA is available, so the TRBD2 call from TCRdb remains unchecked. The length of the CDR3 is 17 residues. CDR1 MDHEN and CDR2 SYDVKM come from the germline V gene. The CDR3 loop is CASSPGTSGGYQETQYF.

This sequence joins TRBV27 and TRBJ2-1; TCRdb's D call of TRBD2 is untestable without DNA. The CDR3 totals 15 residues. CDR1 MNHEY and CDR2 SMNVEV come from the germline V gene (reference sequence). This CDR3 reads CASSSPTTSYNEQFF.

The V call is TRBV29-1, the J call TRBJ2-7; without DNA, the TCRdb call of TRBD1 cannot be checked. This CDR3 comprises 13 residues. From germline, CDR1 is SQVTM and CDR2 ANQGSEA. The CDR3 protein is CSVIGADVYEQYF.

The chain links TRBV29-1 to TRBJ2-1; TCRdb names TRBD2, which stays unverified in the absence of DNA. Per germline, CDR1 SQVTM and CDR2 ANQGSEA. This CDR3 is 11 amino acids long. The CDR3 spells CSFKREGEQFF.

The chain combines TRBV11-1 with TRBJ2-3; the D gene TCRdb calls, TRBD1, cannot be checked with no DNA. The CDR3 totals 15 residues. CDR1 is SGHAT and CDR2 is FQDESV in the germline V gene (reference sequence). CDR3 region: CASSPTGVTTDTQYF.

The rearrangement uses TRBV7-9 and TRBJ1-1; TCRdb proposes TRBD1, but this gene call is untestable without DNA. Germline lookup yields CDR1 SEHNR and CDR2 FQNEAQ (reference sequence). This CDR3 region has 16 residues. CDR3 region: CASSQIPATGGAEAFF.

The chain links TRBV29-1 to TRBJ1-3; TCRdb gives TRBD1 as the D gene, but with no DNA this cannot be confirmed. The CDR3 extends over 14 amino acids. CDR1 is SQVTM, CDR2 ANQGSEA, per germline. The CDR3 is CSVDRTGEGYTIYF.

The V call is TRBV5-1, the J call TRBJ2-7. This CDR3 is 13 amino acids long. Germline CDR1 and CDR2: SGHRS and YFSETQ. The CDR3 region is CASRPGRSYEQYF.

V and J are TRBV6-5 and TRBJ2-7; TCRdb designates TRBD1, a call that cannot be tested without DNA. Germline V gives CDR1 MNHEY, CDR2 SVGAGI. CDR3 length equals 14 residues. The CDR3 here is CASSYSWDLYEQYF.

V usage is TRBV5-4 and J usage is TRBJ2-7. This CDR3 has 12 amino acids. Germline V CDR1 and CDR2: SGHNT, YYREEE (reference sequence). CDR3: CASSNEVSEKYF.

This rearrangement joins TRBV29-1 to TRBJ1-2; TCRdb reports TRBD1, a call that lacks DNA to check it against. Germline V CDR1 and CDR2: SQVTM, ANQGSEA. This CDR3 is built from 11 residues. CDR3: CSVPSLEGYTF.

The chain has TRBV4-1 and TRBJ2-7; TCRdb picks TRBD2, but there is no DNA to check that call. Germline-derived CDR1 and CDR2 are MGHRA and YSYEKL. The CDR3 loop spans 15 amino acids. Here the CDR3 reads CASSQEPGGSYEQYF.

This sequence joins TRBV7-9 and TRBJ2-7; the TRBD2 assignment by TCRdb is unverifiable without DNA. Germline V lookup: CDR1 SEHNR, CDR2 FQNEAQ (reference sequence). The CDR3 has 14 amino acids. CDR3: CASSLALAGAEQYF.